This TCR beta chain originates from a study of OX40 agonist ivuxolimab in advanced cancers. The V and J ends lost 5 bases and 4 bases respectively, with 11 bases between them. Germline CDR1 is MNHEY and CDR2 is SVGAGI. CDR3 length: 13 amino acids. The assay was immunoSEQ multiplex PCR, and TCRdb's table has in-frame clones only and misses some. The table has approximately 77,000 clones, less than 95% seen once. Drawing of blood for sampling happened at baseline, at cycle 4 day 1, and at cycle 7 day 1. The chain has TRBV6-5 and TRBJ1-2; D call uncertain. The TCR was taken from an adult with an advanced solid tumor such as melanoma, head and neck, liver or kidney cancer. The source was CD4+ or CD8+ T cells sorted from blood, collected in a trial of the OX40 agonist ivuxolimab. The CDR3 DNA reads TGTGCCAGCAGTATACAGAGGTTCTATGGCTACACCTTC. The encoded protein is CASSIQRFYGYTF.